This entry is about one TCR beta chain. The authors ran the immunoSEQ assay, v3.0, at survey level. Generated by immunoSEQ multiplex PCR, the TCRdb table keeps only in-frame clones and is missing some. The sample has over 15,000 clones, over 70% seen once. The sample is drawn from a study of long-term antiretroviral therapy in people with HIV. The CDR3 loop spans 15 amino acids. Germline loops: CDR1 SEHNR, CDR2 FQNEAQ (reference sequence). V was shortened by 2 bases and J by 1 base, with 10 bases between the two germline ends. The sample here was unsorted PBMCs, taken less than 2.2 years before starting antiretroviral therapy. The rearrangement uses TRBV7-9 and TRBJ2-3; D is perhaps TRBD2 (5 bases). This TCR came from a young man with HIV. This CDR3 reads CASSLSRARTDTQYF. CDR3 coding DNA: TGTGCCAGCAGCTTATCGCGGGCCCGCACAGATACGCAGTATTTT.